The 10 T cell receptor beta chains presented below share a single source sample, sequenced in a study of blood T cell repertoires in COVID-19. TCRdb's table, derived via immunoSEQ multiplex PCR, lists solely in-frame clones and lacks some. The table includes almost 400,000 clones, about 90% detected once. Material for sequencing was peripheral blood. The source is a woman aged 55-70 years with COVID-19, enrolled during active disease.

The chain uses TRBV5-5 and TRBJ2-5; 9 positions agree with TRBD1. In germline, CDR1 is SGHKS, CDR2 YYEKEE (reference sequence). V dropped 4 bases and J dropped 4; count of bases not matched to a gene: 11. The CDR3 loop spans 16 amino acids. CDR3 sequence reads: CASSRTGTGIGETQYF. CDR3 DNA sequence: TGTGCCAGCAGCAGGACCGGGACAGGGATAGGAGAGACCCAGTACTTC.

The chain uses TRBV4-1 and TRBJ1-1, with D perhaps matching TRBD1 (5 bases). Germline V gives CDR1 MGHRA, CDR2 YSYEKL. CDR3 length: 14 amino acids. The V end lost 3 bases, the J end lost 4 bases, and 12 bases lay between the germline ends. Here the CDR3 DNA reads TGCGCCAGCAGCCAGCAGGGTAAGGCCACTGAAGCTTTCTTT. Amino acids: CASSQQGKATEAFF.

This chain links TRBV11-2 with TRBJ2-5; perhaps TRBD2 as D (6 bases). CDR1 and CDR2 (germline): SGHAT, FQNNGV. Between the trimmed V and J ends, which lost 2 bases and 7 bases, there was a span of 23 bases. The CDR3 totals 17 residues. DNA for the CDR3: TGTGCCAGCAGCTTAAGGGTCTACATTGCGGGGAAGGGGACCCAGTACTTC. As protein: CASSLRVYIAGKGTQYF.

This rearrangement joins TRBV18 to TRBJ1-1; 9 bases line up with TRBD1. J was trimmed by 1 base and V by 6 bases; bases with no gene match: 9. This CDR3 comprises 16 residues. Germline CDR1 is KGHSH and CDR2 is LQKENI. The CDR3 DNA follows: TGTGCCAGCTCGCCCTCACCGGGACAGGGGAACACTGAAGCTTTCTTT. It yields the protein CASSPSPGQGNTEAFF.

The chain is built from TRBV28 and TRBJ1-4; 7 bases line up with TRBD1. CDR3 length equals 15 residues. Germline CDR1 MDHEN, CDR2 SYDVKM. V was clipped by 4 bases and J by 8 bases; unmatched bases: 10. The CDR3 DNA is TGTGCCAGCAGTTCTATAGTCCCGGGACAGGAAAAACTGTTTTTT. This sequence encodes CASSSIVPGQEKLFF.

This sequence joins TRBV7-3 and TRBJ2-2, with D hard to call. Looked up from germline, CDR1 is SGHTA and CDR2 is FQGTGA. The CDR3 contains 13 residues. V was shortened by 5 bases and J by 6 bases, with 10 bases between the two germline ends. CDR3 nucleotide sequence: TGTGCCAGCAGCCAGGTTTGGTCCGGGGAGCTGTTTTTT. It yields the protein CASSQVWSGELFF.

The chain employs TRBV15 and TRBJ2-3; no clear D gene. V was pared by 3 bases and J by 0 bases, with 7 bases between. This CDR3 spans 14 amino acids. CDR1 and CDR2 from the germline V gene are LNHNV and YYDKDF (reference sequence). For the CDR3, the DNA is TGTGCCACCAGCAGTAGTTATAGCACAGATACGCAGTATTTT. It yields the protein CATSSSYSTDTQYF.

This chain uses TRBV28 with TRBJ2-1; 11 bases match TRBD1. J lost 7 bases, V lost 11 bases, and 7 bases had no gene match. This CDR3 is built from 13 residues. Germline lookup yields CDR1 MDHEN and CDR2 SYDVKM. The CDR3 nucleotides read TGTGCCGGACGGACAGGGGGCCGGAATGAGCAGTTCTTC. Protein product: CAGRTGGRNEQFF. Complete variable domain (other parts from reference TRBV28 and TRBJ2-1): DVKVTQSSRYLVKRTGEKVFLECVQDMDHENMFWYRQDPGLGLRLIYFSYDVKMKEKGDIPEGYSVSREKKERFSLILESASTNQTSMYLCAGRTGGRNEQFFGPGTRLTVL.

This rearrangement joins TRBV30 to TRBJ1-6; 7 nucleotides match TRBD1. Looked up from germline, CDR1 is GTSNPN and CDR2 is SVGIG (reference sequence). V lost 0 bases, J lost 9 bases, and 2 bases stayed unmatched. This CDR3 contains 13 residues. The CDR3 nucleotides are TGTGCCTGGAGTGTAGGGGACAGTTCACCCCTCCACTTT. Translating it yields CAWSVGDSSPLHF.

V usage is TRBV7-2 and J usage is TRBJ2-1, with D maybe TRBD2 (6 bases). V lost 1 base, J lost 6 bases, and 10 bases lay in between. The CDR3 runs 14 residues. Germline CDR1 reads SGHTA; CDR2 reads FQGNSA. The DNA for the CDR3 is TGTGCCAGCAGCTTAGACGGAGGGGTCAATGAGCAGTTCTTC. This gives the protein CASSLDGGVNEQFF.